These 23 T cell receptor beta chains were all obtained from the same sample, sequenced in a study of blood T cells in healthy people across ages. The second PCR ran about 6 to 11 cycles with a sample-barcoded 5' primer and J-beta primers. TCRdb redid the calling of the 5' RACE reads with MiXCR, one entry per CDR3 protein. The sample yields approximately 800,000 distinct CDR3 sequences, around 25% seen once. The sample was also linked to a second study, of T cells of mothers and their children.

Sequencing was carried out using blood. Every receptor here comes from a boy aged 5-17 years in good health.

The rearrangement uses TRBV29-1 and TRBJ1-4; maybe TRBD1 (6 bases). Trimming cost V 6 bases and J 6 bases, with 11 bases left between them. The CDR3 runs 12 residues. CDR1 is SQVTM, CDR2 ANQGSEA, per germline. CDR3 sequence: CSVRGEDEKLFF. CDR3 DNA: TGCAGCGTCAGGGGAGAAGATGAAAAACTGTTTTTT.

The CDR3 nucleotides read TGTGCCAGCAGTTTAAGACAGCGGAACACCGGGGAGCTGTTTTTT. Amino acid sequence: CASSLRQRNTGELFF. V is TRBV28 and J is TRBJ2-2; TRBD1 might be the D (5 bases). Germline assignment: CDR1 MDHEN and CDR2 SYDVKM. The CDR3 is 15 residues long. The V end was cut by 2 bases, the J end by 1 base, with 8 bases between.

The rearrangement links TRBV20-1 to TRBJ2-1; tentatively, D is TRBD1 (6 bases). The V end was cut by 7 bases, the J end by 0 bases, with 13 bases between. The CDR3 is made up of 14 amino acids. Germline V lookup: CDR1 DFQATT, CDR2 SNEGSKA (reference sequence). CDR3 protein: CSEGHLSSYNEQFF. The CDR3, as DNA: TGCAGTGAGGGACATCTCAGCTCCTACAATGAGCAGTTCTTC.

The genes are TRBV5-1 and TRBJ2-5, with TRBD2 matching over 8 bases. This CDR3 contains 16 residues. The germline gives CDR1 SGHRS, CDR2 YFSETQ. V lost 0 bases, J lost 3 bases, and 7 bases stayed unmatched. Here the CDR3 DNA reads TGCGCCAGCAGCTTGGGAAGCGGGGGTTGGAAAGAGACCCAGTACTTC. Translating it yields CASSLGSGGWKETQYF.

With regard to this clonotype: The germline gene is not matched at one end of the junction; a read error may be the cause. This rearrangement joins TRBV29-1 to TRBJ2-7; D is ambiguous. In germline, CDR1 is SQVTM, CDR2 ANQGSEA. This CDR3 comprises 12 residues. The CDR3 DNA is TGCGGCGTTGAGACTCGCGCCTACGAGCAGTACTTC. As protein: CGVETRAYEQYF.

This chain connects TRBV4-1 to TRBJ2-1; 8 bases line up with TRBD1. The DNA end favors TRBJ2-7, so the J call may be wrong. The CDR3 runs to 14 residues. CDR1 and CDR2 from the germline V gene are MGHRA and YSYEKL. For the CDR3, the DNA is TGCGCCAGCAGCCAAGCGAGACAGGGGTACGAGCAGTACTTC. Protein: CASSQARQGYEQYF.

V is TRBV9 and J is TRBJ1-2; unclear D gene. CDR1 is SGDLS and CDR2 is YYNGEE in the germline V gene. The CDR3 runs 15 residues. Between the trimmed V and J ends, which lost 2 bases and 1 base, there was a span of 12 bases. CDR3 nucleotides: TGTGCCAGCAGCGTTATTGCGGACCTTAACTATGGCTACACCTTC. This translates into CASSVIADLNYGYTF.

The genes are TRBV19 and TRBJ2-1; 7 bases align to TRBD1. The J call may not be correct, given that the DNA end is closer to TRBJ2-7. The CDR3 is made up of 15 amino acids. Germline values: CDR1 LNHDA, CDR2 SQIVND (reference sequence). The CDR3 here is CASSKSTGTSYEQYF. The CDR3 DNA is TGTGCCAGTAGTAAATCGACAGGGACATCCTACGAGCAGTACTTC.

The chain is built from TRBV18 and TRBJ1-5; a possible D gene is TRBD1 (6 bases). This CDR3 comprises 13 residues. V lost 5 bases to trimming and J lost 5 bases, with 10 bases between them. The germline V gene has CDR1 KGHSH and CDR2 LQKENI. CDR3 sequence reads: CASSSNRDQPQHF. The CDR3 DNA reads TGTGCCAGCTCATCAAACAGGGATCAGCCCCAGCATTTT.

Concerning this clonotype itself: One end of the junction does not line up with germline, which may come from a read error. This sequence joins TRBV7-9 and TRBJ2-7; 7 nucleotides line up with TRBD2. This CDR3 is 16 amino acids long. Germline CDR1 SEHNR, CDR2 FQNEAQ (reference sequence). CDR3 coding DNA: TGTGCCAGCAGCTTAGCGGGGGGGACGGCCACCTACGGGCAGTACTTC. It translates to CASSLAGGTATYGQYF.

The chain couples TRBV10-3 to TRBJ1-5; unclear D gene. The CDR3 contains 14 residues. Germline loops: CDR1 ENHRY, CDR2 SYGVKD. The ends were cut back, 3 bases at V and 6 bases at J, with 12 bases in the middle. The CDR3 reads CAISDWDLGQPQHF. Written as DNA, the CDR3 is TGTGCCATCAGTGACTGGGATCTCGGTCAGCCCCAGCATTTT.

In this sample, this clonotype turned up a few times. The chain links TRBV4-1 to TRBJ1-1, with D unclear. The CDR3 has 12 residues. The V gene lost 6 bases and the J gene lost 5 bases, with 10 bases spanning the gap. CDR1 and CDR2 from the germline V gene are MGHRA and YSYEKL. CDR3 sequence (DNA): TGCGCCAGCAGTCACTCCCAAACTGAAGCTTTCTTT. The encoded protein is CASSHSQTEAFF.

The V gene is TRBV9, the J gene TRBJ2-7; 7 bases are a match to TRBD2. Trimming removed 0 bases from V and 5 bases from J; junction bases left unmatched: 11. Germline CDR1 reads SGDLS; CDR2 reads YYNGEE. The length of the CDR3 is 16 residues. The CDR3: CASSVEVRGSWNEQYF. The CDR3 DNA follows: TGTGCCAGCAGCGTAGAGGTTCGCGGGAGTTGGAACGAGCAGTACTTC.

This clonotype showed up just a few times. The CDR3 here is CASSPQIGVTQYF. The DNA for the CDR3 is TGTGCCAGCAGTCCCCAGATCGGGGTGACCCAGTACTTC. The chain carries TRBV27 and TRBJ2-5; D perhaps matches TRBD2 (5 bases). This CDR3 comprises 13 residues. Germline CDR1 reads MNHEY; CDR2 reads SMNVEV (reference sequence). V was clipped by 5 bases and J by 7 bases, with 14 bases between them.

The gene calls are TRBV6-5 and TRBJ2-5; D may match TRBD1 or TRBD2 (5 bases each). The J call may be wrong; the DNA end is better matched by TRBJ2-7. Per the germline V gene, CDR1 is MNHEY and CDR2 is SVGAGI. This CDR3 is built from 15 residues. DNA for the CDR3: TGTGCCAGCAGTTACTCGAGGGGCGCGGTCTACGAGCAGTACTTC. This sequence encodes CASSYSRGAVYEQYF.

This chain uses TRBV20-1 with TRBJ1-1; no clear D gene. The CDR3 consists of 9 residues. V lost 6 bases and J 9 bases, leaving 8 bases between the germline ends. The germline V gene encodes CDR1 DFQATT and CDR2 SNEGSKA (reference sequence). This CDR3 reads CSAEEKAFF. The CDR3 DNA reads as TGCAGTGCAGAAGAAAAAGCTTTCTTT.

V and J are TRBV14 and TRBJ2-3; D possibly corresponds to TRBD1 (5 bases). The CDR3 contains 16 residues. With 4 bases removed from V and 4 bases from J, the gap between germline ends came to 18 bases. Germline V lookup: CDR1 SGHDN, CDR2 FVKESK. The CDR3 here is CASSPFLGLGSDTQYF. The DNA for the CDR3 is TGTGCCAGCAGCCCTTTTTTGGGGCTAGGATCAGATACGCAGTATTTT.

The chain is built from TRBV12-3 or TRBV12-4 and TRBJ2-4, with a tentative D call TRBD2 (5 bases). Trimming left V 8 bases short and J 0 bases short, with 8 bases between. This CDR3 spans 13 amino acids. CDR3 coding DNA: TGTGCCAGCGGGAGACTAGCCAAAAACATTCAGTACTTC. Translation: CASGRLAKNIQYF.

This chain joins TRBV5-1 and TRBJ2-5, with 8 positions matching TRBD2. Germline V gene lookup returns CDR1 SGHRS and CDR2 YFSETQ. V was clipped by 1 base and J by 4 bases; unmatched bases: 9. The CDR3 spans 16 residues. The CDR3 coding sequence is TGCGCCAGCAGCTTGACTAGCGGCCAATTTGTAGAGACCCAGTACTTC. Translated: CASSLTSGQFVETQYF.

The chain has TRBV29-1 and TRBJ1-4, with D maybe TRBD1 (5 bases). Deletions cut 7 bases from V and 7 bases from J, with 13 bases between. Germline CDR1 and CDR2: SQVTM and ANQGSEA. CDR3 size: 12 residues. In DNA form, the CDR3 reads TGCAGCGGAGGCCGGGACGGTGAAAAACTGTTTTTT. This sequence encodes CSGGRDGEKLFF.

The gene calls are TRBV18 and TRBJ2-5; D unclear. The end of the DNA fits TRBJ2-1 better, so the J call may be wrong. Per the germline V gene, CDR1 is KGHSH and CDR2 is LQKENI. The CDR3 covers 14 residues. This chain's CDR3 is CASSSVLGDNEQFF. In DNA form, the CDR3 reads TGTGCCAGCTCATCCGTGTTAGGAGACAATGAGCAGTTCTTC.

The J gene is TRBJ2-5, the V gene TRBV6-6, with 7 bases fitting TRBD2. The CDR3 has 14 amino acids. V dropped 5 bases and J dropped 8; count of bases not matched to a gene: 11. The germline V gene has CDR1 MNHNY and CDR2 SVGAGI (reference sequence). The CDR3 is CASSMSGEKDTQYF. DNA of the CDR3: TGTGCCAGCAGTATGAGCGGGGAGAAGGACACCCAGTACTTC.

There are a few counts of this clonotype. The chain is built from TRBV2 and TRBJ2-1; the D is unclear. V was cut by 4 bases and J by 9 bases, with 10 bases left in between. CDR1 is SNHLY, CDR2 FYNNEI, per germline. The CDR3 is 12 amino acids. Here the CDR3 reads CASSGVDGEQFF. CDR3 in DNA: TGTGCCAGCAGTGGGGTGGACGGTGAGCAGTTCTTC. Complete variable domain (other parts from reference TRBV2 and TRBJ2-1): EPEVTQTPSHQVTQMGQEVILRCVPISNHLYFYWYRQILGQKVEFLVSFYNNEISEKSEIFDDQFSVERPDGSNFTLKIRSTKLEDSAMYFCASSGVDGEQFFGPGTRLTVL.